Reported below is one TCR beta chain. The antigen is unknown. This sample was included in a study of identifying expanded T cells in peripheral blood. Study-wide findings and caveats: Clone count variance between roughly 2-week samples rose with total template count. Approximately 1.2 clones differed between technical replicates, versus approximately 17 and 20 over time.

V dropped 8 bases and J dropped 8; count of bases not matched to a gene: 14. Germline V gene sequence: CDR1 MGHRA, CDR2 YSYEKL. The CDR3 runs 15 residues. This table comes from immunoSEQ multiplex PCR, and its TCRdb copy is limited to in-frame clones, with some not included. The sample yields around 78,000 clones, about four fifths seen once. Collection occurred without any documented infections or immune events in donors. The source material was blood. This clonotype was sampled from a person aged 18 to 70 in good health. The chain links TRBV4-1 to TRBJ2-1; TRBD1 agrees at 8 bases. The DNA for the CDR3 is TGCGCCAGCCGAAACCACCGGGACAGGCTCCATGAGCAGTTCTTC. Translating gives CASRNHRDRLHEQFF.